The clone carrying this TCR beta chain was counted ten times or more. The sample is drawn from a study of T-cell reconstitution after alpha-beta-depleted transplantation in children. V lost 6 bases and J lost 1, with 9 bases in between. The length of the CDR3 is 13 residues. Library preparation (for TCRbeta) was performed with unique molecular identifiers. TCRdb itself ran the PCR reads through MiXCR, one entry per CDR3 protein. The table records around 600,000 distinct CDR3 sequences, over 15% of them present only once. The clonotype originates from a human donor who donated a stem cell graft to a child with acute myeloid leukemia. The sample consisted of PBMCs from the stem cell graft donor, taken from the stem cell graft. The V and J genes are TRBV12-3 or TRBV12-4 and TRBJ2-5, with D maybe TRBD1 (6 bases). The CDR3 is CASSRGSQETQYF. The DNA of the CDR3 is TGTGCCAGCAGCAGGGGTTCCCAAGAGACCCAGTACTTC.